This T cell receptor beta chain appears in the sequencing data of a study of blood T cell repertoires in COVID-19. Across the whole study: In each case, the material was cDNA or gDNA derived from T cells, B-cell-depleted T cells, or PBMCs.

The Seattle patients joined while their infection was active and were tracked longitudinally afterward. Original analysis: How many nucleated cells were present was estimated from reference gene primer amplification. Sequencing was performed with immunoSEQ multiplex PCR; in TCRdb, only in-frame clones are kept and a portion is missing. V and J calls and clone size come straight from that table; D and trimming were deduced from the DNA. The table lists about 160,000 clones, around 87% of them singletons. The CDR3 runs to 13 residues. Per germline, CDR1 SGHVS and CDR2 FQNEAQ. Trimming removed 4 bases from V and 3 bases from J, with 7 bases in between.

The source material was peripheral blood. This chain links TRBV7-8 with TRBJ1-5, with unresolved D. The TCR sequence derives from a woman in her 70s with COVID-19, enrolled during active disease. This chain's CDR3 is CASSWGVNQPQHF. In DNA form, the CDR3 reads TGTGCCAGCAGCTGGGGAGTCAATCAGCCCCAGCATTTT.